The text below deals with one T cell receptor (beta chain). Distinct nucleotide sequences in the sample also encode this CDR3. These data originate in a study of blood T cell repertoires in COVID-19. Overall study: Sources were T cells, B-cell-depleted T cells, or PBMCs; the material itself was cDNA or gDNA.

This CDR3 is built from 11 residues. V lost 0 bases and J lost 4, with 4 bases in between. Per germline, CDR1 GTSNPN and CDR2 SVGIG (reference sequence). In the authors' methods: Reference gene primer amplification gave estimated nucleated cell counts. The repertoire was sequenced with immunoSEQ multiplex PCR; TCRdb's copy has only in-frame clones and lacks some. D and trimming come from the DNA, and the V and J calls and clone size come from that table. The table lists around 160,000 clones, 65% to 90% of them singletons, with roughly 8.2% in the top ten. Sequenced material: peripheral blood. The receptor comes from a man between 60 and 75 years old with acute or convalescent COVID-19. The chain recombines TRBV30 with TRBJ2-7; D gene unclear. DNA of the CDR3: TGTGCCTGGAGTGTATCTTACGAGCAGTACTTC. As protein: CAWSVSYEQYF.